This T cell receptor (beta chain) was captured by sequencing in a study of blood T cell repertoires in COVID-19. Overall study context: The United States, Italy and Spain supplied acute and convalescent COVID-19 samples.

Repertoires were generated with immunoSEQ multiplex PCR, while TCRdb's copy carries only in-frame clones and drops some. This table holds about 49,000 clones, more than 85% found once. There are 14 residues in the CDR3. V lost 0 bases and J lost 9; bases outside the gene matches: 8. CDR1 is LNHNV, CDR2 YYDKDF, per germline (reference sequence). The V gene is TRBV15, the J gene TRBJ2-7; 7 nucleotides line up with TRBD1. This sequence was found in a man in his 60s with COVID-19, enrolled during active disease. Sequenced: peripheral blood. This chain's CDR3 is CATSRDSTGTVQYF. DNA for the CDR3: TGTGCCACCAGCAGAGATTCGACAGGGACGGTGCAGTACTTC.